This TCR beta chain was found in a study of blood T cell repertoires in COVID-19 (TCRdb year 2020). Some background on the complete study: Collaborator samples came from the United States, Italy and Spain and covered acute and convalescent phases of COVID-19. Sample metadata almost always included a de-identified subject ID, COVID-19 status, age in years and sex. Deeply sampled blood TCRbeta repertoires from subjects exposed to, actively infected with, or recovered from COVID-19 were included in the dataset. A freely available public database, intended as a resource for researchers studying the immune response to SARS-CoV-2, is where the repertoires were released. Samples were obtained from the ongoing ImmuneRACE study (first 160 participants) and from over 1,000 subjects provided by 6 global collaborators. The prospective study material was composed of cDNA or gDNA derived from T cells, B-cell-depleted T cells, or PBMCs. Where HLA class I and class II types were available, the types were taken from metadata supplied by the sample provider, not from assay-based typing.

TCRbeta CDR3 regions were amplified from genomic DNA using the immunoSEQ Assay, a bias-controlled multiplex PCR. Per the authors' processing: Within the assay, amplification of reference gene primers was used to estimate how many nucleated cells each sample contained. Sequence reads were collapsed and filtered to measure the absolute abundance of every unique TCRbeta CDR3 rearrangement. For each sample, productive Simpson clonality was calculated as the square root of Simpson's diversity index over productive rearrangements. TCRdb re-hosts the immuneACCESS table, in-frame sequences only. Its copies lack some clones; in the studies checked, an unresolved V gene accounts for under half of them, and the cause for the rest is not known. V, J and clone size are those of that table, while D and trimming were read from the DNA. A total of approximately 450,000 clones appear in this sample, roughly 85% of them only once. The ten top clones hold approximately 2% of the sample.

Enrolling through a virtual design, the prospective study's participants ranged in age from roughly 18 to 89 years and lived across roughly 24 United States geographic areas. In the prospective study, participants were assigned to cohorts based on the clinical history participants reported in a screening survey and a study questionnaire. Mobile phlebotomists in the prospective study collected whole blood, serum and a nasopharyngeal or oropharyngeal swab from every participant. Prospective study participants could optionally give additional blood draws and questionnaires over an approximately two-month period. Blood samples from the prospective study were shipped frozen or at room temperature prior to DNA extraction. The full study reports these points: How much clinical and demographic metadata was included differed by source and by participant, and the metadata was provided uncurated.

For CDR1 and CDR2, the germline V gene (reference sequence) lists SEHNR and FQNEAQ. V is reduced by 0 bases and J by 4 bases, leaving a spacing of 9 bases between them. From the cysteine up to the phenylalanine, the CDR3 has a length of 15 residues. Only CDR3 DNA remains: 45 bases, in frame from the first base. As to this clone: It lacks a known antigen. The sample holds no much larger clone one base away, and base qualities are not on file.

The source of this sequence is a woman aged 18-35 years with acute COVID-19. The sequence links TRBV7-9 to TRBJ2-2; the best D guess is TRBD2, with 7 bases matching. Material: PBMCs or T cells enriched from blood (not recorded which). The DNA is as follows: TGTGCCAGCAGCTTAGCCGGGGGGCGCACCGGGGAGCTGTTTTTT. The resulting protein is CASSLAGGRTGELFF. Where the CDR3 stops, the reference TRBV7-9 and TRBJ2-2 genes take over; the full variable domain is DTGVSQNPRHKITKRGQNVTFRCDPISEHNRLYWYRQTLGQGPEFLTYFQNEAQLEKSRLLSDRFSAERPKGSFSTLEIQRTEQGDSAMYLCASSLAGGRTGELFFGEGSRLTVL.